This T cell receptor beta chain is from a study of OX40 agonist ivuxolimab in advanced cancers. Findings of the study overall: Among T cells, CD8+ cells averaged more expanded clones than CD4+ cells.

Sequencing was performed with immunoSEQ multiplex PCR; in TCRdb, only in-frame clones are kept and a portion is missing. The sample contains under 80,000 clones, about nine tenths of which appear only once. As for this clone: Its specificity is unknown.

This CDR3 contains 15 residues. With 0 bases removed from V and 7 bases from J, the gap between germline ends came to 13 bases. CDR1 is MGHRA and CDR2 is YSYEKL in the germline V gene. The sequence derives from an adult with an advanced solid tumor such as melanoma, head and neck, liver or kidney cancer. The V gene is TRBV4-1, the J gene TRBJ2-1; perhaps TRBD1 as D (6 bases). Source: CD4+ or CD8+ T cells sorted from blood, taken in a trial of the OX40 agonist ivuxolimab. The CDR3 reads CASSQDGQQGNEQFF. The CDR3 DNA reads as TGCGCCAGCAGCCAAGACGGACAGCAGGGGAATGAGCAGTTCTTC.